The sequence of this T cell receptor beta chain was determined in a study of OX40 agonist ivuxolimab in advanced cancers. Regarding the study as a whole: At 0.1 to 3.0 mg/kg and by week 6, clonal expansion occurred in CD4+ and CD8+ blood T cells.

For this clone: Its antigen is undetermined.

Using immunoSEQ multiplex PCR, the repertoire was profiled, and TCRdb retains in-frame clones only, with some absent. The sample lists roughly 75,000 clones, roughly nine tenths occurring once. The CDR3 runs to 16 residues. The V gene lost 1 base and the J gene lost 3 bases, with 12 bases spanning the gap. Germline CDR1 KGHSH, CDR2 LQKENI. The chain carries TRBV18 and TRBJ2-2; D is possibly TRBD2 (5 bases). The input for sequencing was CD4+ or CD8+ T cells sorted from blood, taken in a trial of the OX40 agonist ivuxolimab. This clonotype was obtained from an adult with an advanced solid tumor such as melanoma, head and neck, liver or kidney cancer. DNA for the CDR3: TGTGCCAGCTCACCACGCGCTAGCTTGGACACCGGGGAGCTGTTTTTT. This encodes CASSPRASLDTGELFF.